A selection of T cell receptor beta chains follows, all from one sample in a study of cytomegalovirus exposure and HLA in healthy donors. The repertoire was sequenced with immunoSEQ multiplex PCR; TCRdb's copy has only in-frame clones and lacks some. The top ten clones hold 1.5% to 2% of a sample with 95,000 to 100,000 clones, 65% to 85% of them seen once. Sequenced input: PBMCs. The receptors originated from a middle-aged woman in good health and CMV-seronegative. Each CDR3 is given with its conserved first and last residue. The D gene is left open where the match is weak. Clone size is stated in some rows and not others, as once, few, many or a class when expanded.

d_call,cdr3_length,v_call,clone_size,j_call,cdr3_aa,cdr3_nt
TRBD1,15,TRBV28,few,TRBJ2-1,CAISPGTGDYNEQFF,TGTGCCATCTCCCCAGGGACAGGGGATTACAATGAGCAGTTCTTC
TRBD1,14,TRBV9,NA,TRBJ1-5,CASSETGGGQPQHF,TGTGCCAGCAGCGAAACAGGGGGCGGTCAGCCCCAGCATTTT
NA,13,TRBV19,NA,TRBJ2-5,CASHGGYQETQYF,TGTGCCAGCCATGGGGGGTACCAAGAGACCCAGTACTTC
TRBD2,15,TRBV7-6,NA,TRBJ2-7,CASSLNLAGGDEQYF,TGTGCCAGCAGCTTAAACCTAGCGGGAGGTGACGAGCAGTACTTC
TRBD2,16,TRBV19,NA,TRBJ2-2,CASSAWLAGGHGELFF,TGTGCCAGTAGCGCATGGCTAGCGGGGGGGCACGGGGAGCTGTTTTTT
NA,14,TRBV11-2,NA,TRBJ2-7,CASSLAGPLGEQYF,TGTGCCAGCAGCTTGGCAGGGCCCCTGGGGGAGCAGTACTTC
NA,16,TRBV5-1,NA,TRBJ1-4,CASSPLRGNLPGKLFF,TGCGCCAGCAGCCCTCTTCGAGGGAACTTGCCGGGAAAACTGTTTTTT
TRBD1,12,TRBV29-1,NA,TRBJ1-2,CSVGAGGYGYTF,TGCAGCGTTGGGGCAGGGGGCTATGGCTACACCTTC
TRBD1,16,TRBV19,NA,TRBJ1-4,CASSLPGGTTNEKLFF,TGTGCCAGTAGTTTGCCAGGGGGAACAACTAATGAAAAACTGTTTTTT
TRBD2,17,TRBV6-1,NA,TRBJ2-1,CASSEPVWSGGDNEQFF,TGTGCCAGCAGTGAGCCGGTATGGAGCGGGGGGGACAATGAGCAGTTCTTC
NA,13,TRBV6-6,NA,TRBJ1-5,CASRDTGNQPQHF,TGTGCCAGCAGAGACACTGGCAATCAGCCCCAGCATTTT
TRBD1,15,TRBV9,NA,TRBJ1-4,CASSPQGQINEKLFF,TGTGCCAGCAGCCCCCAGGGACAGATTAATGAAAAACTGTTTTTT